Listed below are T cell receptor beta chains from one sample, sequenced in a study of identical twins. TCRdb re-called the 5' RACE reads through MiXCR, storing one row per CDR3 protein. The repertoire holds about 570,000 distinct CDR3 sequences, with 9.6% as singletons. Another study also made use of these data, one on yellow fever vaccine responses in identical twins.

Sequenced material: PBMCs. The receptors originated from a woman in her late teens or twenties in good health. Each CDR3 is given with its conserved first and last residue. The order of the fields is D gene, clone size, J gene, V gene, CDR3 DNA, CDR3 protein. D genes are given only for firm matches. Clone size is shown for a subset of rows, as once, few, many or a class of expanded clone.

d_gene: .; abundance: .; j_gene: TRBJ2-7; v_gene: TRBV7-8; CDR3nt: TGTGCCAGCAGCTTATACATCCCAGGGGTTGGCGAGCTGTACTTC; CDR3aa: CASSLYIPGVGELYF
d_gene: .; abundance: .; j_gene: TRBJ2-7; v_gene: TRBV14; CDR3nt: TGTGCGAGGGGGACGCCCTACGAGCAGTACTTC; CDR3aa: CARGTPYEQYF
d_gene: TRBD1; abundance: few; j_gene: TRBJ2-5; v_gene: TRBV5-1; CDR3nt: TGCGCCAGCAGCTTGGAGGGTTTCGGACAGGGACAAGAGACCCAGTACTTC; CDR3aa: CASSLEGFGQGQETQYF
d_gene: TRBD2; abundance: .; j_gene: TRBJ2-1; v_gene: TRBV2; CDR3nt: TGTGCCAGCAGTCCCTTCATAGCGGGTAGCTCCTACAATGAGCAGTTCTTC; CDR3aa: CASSPFIAGSSYNEQFF
d_gene: .; abundance: many; j_gene: TRBJ1-5; v_gene: TRBV12-3/TRBV12-4; CDR3nt: TGTGCCAGCAGTCCTACTAGCAATCAGCCCCAGCATTTT; CDR3aa: CASSPTSNQPQHF
d_gene: TRBD2; abundance: .; j_gene: TRBJ2-7; v_gene: TRBV6-2/TRBV6-3; CDR3nt: TGTGCCAGCAGTTCCCTCTTTAGCGGGAGCTCCTACGAGCAGTACTTC; CDR3aa: CASSSLFSGSSYEQYF
d_gene: .; abundance: few; j_gene: TRBJ2-4; v_gene: TRBV7-8; CDR3nt: TGTGCCAGCAGCTTAGCGTGGGGGGAGGAGGCCAAAAACATTCAGTACTTC; CDR3aa: CASSLAWGEEAKNIQYF
d_gene: TRBD2; abundance: many; j_gene: TRBJ2-1; v_gene: TRBV12-3/TRBV12-4; CDR3nt: TGTGCCAGCAGACGGACTAGCGGGAGGTCCTACAATGAGCAGTTCTTC; CDR3aa: CASRRTSGRSYNEQFF
d_gene: TRBD2; abundance: .; j_gene: TRBJ2-1; v_gene: TRBV24-1; CDR3nt: TGTGCCACCAGTGATTTGTTCGGGAGGGCCCCCTACAATGAGCAGTTCTTC; CDR3aa: CATSDLFGRAPYNEQFF
d_gene: .; abundance: .; j_gene: TRBJ2-7; v_gene: TRBV20-1; CDR3nt: TGCAGTGGGTGGGTCCCACCTAATTACGAGCAGTACTTC; CDR3aa: CSGWVPPNYEQYF
d_gene: TRBD2; abundance: .; j_gene: TRBJ2-7; v_gene: TRBV9; CDR3nt: TGTGCCAGCAGCGCTAGCGGGAGGGCCGACGAGCAGTACTTC; CDR3aa: CASSASGRADEQYF
d_gene: TRBD2; abundance: .; j_gene: TRBJ2-3; v_gene: TRBV7-3; CDR3nt: TGTGCCAGCAGCTCCCGCGGGACTAGCGGAAGCACAGATACGCAGTATTTT; CDR3aa: CASSSRGTSGSTDTQYF
d_gene: TRBD1; abundance: .; j_gene: TRBJ2-7; v_gene: TRBV29-1; CDR3nt: TGCAGCGTACGGACAGGGGGTGGGTACGAGCAGTACTTC; CDR3aa: CSVRTGGGYEQYF
d_gene: TRBD1; abundance: few; j_gene: TRBJ1-6; v_gene: TRBV28; CDR3nt: TGTGCCAGCAGTATCCCACAGGGGGCGCTTTCACCCCTCCACTTT; CDR3aa: CASSIPQGALSPLHF
d_gene: .; abundance: .; j_gene: TRBJ1-1; v_gene: TRBV6-5; CDR3nt: TGTGCCAGCAGTTACTCTCCACAGAAACTGAACACTGAAGCTTTCTTT; CDR3aa: CASSYSPQKLNTEAFF
d_gene: .; abundance: .; j_gene: TRBJ1-6; v_gene: TRBV7-2; CDR3nt: TGTGCCAGCAGCCAAGAATATAATTCACCCCTCCACTTT; CDR3aa: CASSQEYNSPLHF
d_gene: .; abundance: .; j_gene: TRBJ2-5; v_gene: TRBV12-3/TRBV12-4; CDR3nt: TGTGCCAGCACCCAAAGTTGGGGGGAGACCCAGTACTTC; CDR3aa: CASTQSWGETQYF